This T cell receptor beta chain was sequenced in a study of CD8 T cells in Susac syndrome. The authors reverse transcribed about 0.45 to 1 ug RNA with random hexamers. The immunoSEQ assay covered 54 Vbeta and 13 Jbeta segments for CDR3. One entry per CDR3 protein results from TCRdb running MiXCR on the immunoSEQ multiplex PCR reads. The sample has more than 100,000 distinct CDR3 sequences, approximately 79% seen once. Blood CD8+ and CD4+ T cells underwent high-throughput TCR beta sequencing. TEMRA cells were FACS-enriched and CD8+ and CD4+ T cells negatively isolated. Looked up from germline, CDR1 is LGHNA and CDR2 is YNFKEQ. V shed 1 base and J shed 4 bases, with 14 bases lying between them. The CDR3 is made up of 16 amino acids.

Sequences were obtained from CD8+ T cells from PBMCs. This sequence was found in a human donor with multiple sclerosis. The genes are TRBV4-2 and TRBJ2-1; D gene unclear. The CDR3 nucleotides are TGTGCCAGCAGCCAAGTAGACTCGCAGACATACAATGAGCAGTTCTTC. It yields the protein CASSQVDSQTYNEQFF.